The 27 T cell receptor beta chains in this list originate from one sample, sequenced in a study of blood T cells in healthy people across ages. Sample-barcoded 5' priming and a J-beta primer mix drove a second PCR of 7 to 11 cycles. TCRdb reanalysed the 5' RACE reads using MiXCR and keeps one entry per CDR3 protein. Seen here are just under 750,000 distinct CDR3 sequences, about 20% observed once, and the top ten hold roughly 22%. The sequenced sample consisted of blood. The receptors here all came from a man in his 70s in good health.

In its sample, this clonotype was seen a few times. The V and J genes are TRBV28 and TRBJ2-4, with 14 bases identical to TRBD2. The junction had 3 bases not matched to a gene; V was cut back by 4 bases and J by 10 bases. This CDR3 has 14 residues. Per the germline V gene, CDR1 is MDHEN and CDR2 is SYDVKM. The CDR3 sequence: CASSSGLAGGIQYF. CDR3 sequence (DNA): TGTGCCAGCAGTTCCGGACTAGCGGGGGGAATTCAGTACTTC.

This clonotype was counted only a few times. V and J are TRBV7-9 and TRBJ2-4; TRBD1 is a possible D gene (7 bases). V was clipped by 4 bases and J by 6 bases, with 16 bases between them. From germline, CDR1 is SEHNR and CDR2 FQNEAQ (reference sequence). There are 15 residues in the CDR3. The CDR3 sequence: CASSSRGDWRNIQYF. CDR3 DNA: TGTGCCAGCAGCTCCAGGGGGGATTGGAGAAACATTCAGTACTTC. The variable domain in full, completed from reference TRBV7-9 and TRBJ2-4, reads DTGVSQNPRHKITKRGQNVTFRCDPISEHNRLYWYRQTLGQGPEFLTYFQNEAQLEKSRLLSDRFSAERPKGSFSTLEIQRTEQGDSAMYLCASSSRGDWRNIQYFGAGTRLSVL.

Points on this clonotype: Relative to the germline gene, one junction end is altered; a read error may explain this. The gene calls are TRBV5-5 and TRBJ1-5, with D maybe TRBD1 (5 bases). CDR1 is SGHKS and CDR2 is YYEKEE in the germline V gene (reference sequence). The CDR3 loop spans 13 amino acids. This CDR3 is CASSQGASQPRHF. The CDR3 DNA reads TGTGCCAGCAGCCAGGGCGCGAGTCAGCCCCGGCATTTT.

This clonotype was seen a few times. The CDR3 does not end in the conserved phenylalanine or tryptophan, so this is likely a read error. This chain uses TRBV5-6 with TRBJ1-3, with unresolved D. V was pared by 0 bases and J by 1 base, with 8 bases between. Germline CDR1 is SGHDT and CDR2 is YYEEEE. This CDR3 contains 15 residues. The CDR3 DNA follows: TGTGCCAGCAGCTTGGGAGGCAGATCTGGAAACACCATATATCTT. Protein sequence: CASSLGGRSGNTIYL.

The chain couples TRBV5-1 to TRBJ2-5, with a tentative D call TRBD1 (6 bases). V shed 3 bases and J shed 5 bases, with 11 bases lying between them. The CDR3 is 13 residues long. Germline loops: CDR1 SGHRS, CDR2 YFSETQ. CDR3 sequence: CASSSGQLETQYF. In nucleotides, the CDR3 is TGCGCCAGCAGCTCCGGACAGTTGGAGACCCAGTACTTC.

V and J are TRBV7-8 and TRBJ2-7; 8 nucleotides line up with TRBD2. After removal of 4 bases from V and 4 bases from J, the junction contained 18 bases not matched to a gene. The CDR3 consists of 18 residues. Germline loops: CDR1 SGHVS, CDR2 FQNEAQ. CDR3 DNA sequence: TGTGCCAGCAGCTCGACGGGAGGGAGTAGGCGTAGGCTTTACGAGCAGTACTTC. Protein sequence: CASSSTGGSRRRLYEQYF.

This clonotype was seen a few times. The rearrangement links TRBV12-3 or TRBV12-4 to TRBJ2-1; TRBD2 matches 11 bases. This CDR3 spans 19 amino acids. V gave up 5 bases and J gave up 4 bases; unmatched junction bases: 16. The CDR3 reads CASSLSGLAGGLNYNEQFF. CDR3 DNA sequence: TGTGCCAGCAGTCTATCGGGGCTAGCGGGGGGCCTAAATTACAATGAGCAGTTCTTC.

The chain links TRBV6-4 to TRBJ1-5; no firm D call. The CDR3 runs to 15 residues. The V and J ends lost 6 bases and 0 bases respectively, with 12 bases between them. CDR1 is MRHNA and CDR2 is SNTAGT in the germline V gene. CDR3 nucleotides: TGTGCCAGCAGCCCCGTAGGTAATAGCAATCAGCCCCAGCATTTT. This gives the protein CASSPVGNSNQPQHF.

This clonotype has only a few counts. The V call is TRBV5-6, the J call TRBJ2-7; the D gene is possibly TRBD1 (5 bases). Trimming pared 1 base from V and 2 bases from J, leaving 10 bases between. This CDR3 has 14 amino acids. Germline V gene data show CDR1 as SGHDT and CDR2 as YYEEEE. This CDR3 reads CASSLPGIPYEQYV. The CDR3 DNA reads TGTGCCAGCAGCTTGCCAGGGATCCCCTACGAGCAGTACGTC.

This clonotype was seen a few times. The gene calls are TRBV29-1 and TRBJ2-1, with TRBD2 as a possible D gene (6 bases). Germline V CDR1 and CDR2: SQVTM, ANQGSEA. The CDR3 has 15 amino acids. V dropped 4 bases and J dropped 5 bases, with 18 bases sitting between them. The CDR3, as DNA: TGCAGCGTTGGATCCGGGAGATGGAGCGACAATGAGCAGTTCTTC. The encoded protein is CSVGSGRWSDNEQFF.

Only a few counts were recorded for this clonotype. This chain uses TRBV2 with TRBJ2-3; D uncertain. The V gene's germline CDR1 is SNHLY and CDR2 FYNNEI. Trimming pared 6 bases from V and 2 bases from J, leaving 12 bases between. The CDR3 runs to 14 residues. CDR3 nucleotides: TGTGCCAGCAGGGATCGGACGTCCACAGATACGCAGTATTTT. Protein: CASRDRTSTDTQYF.

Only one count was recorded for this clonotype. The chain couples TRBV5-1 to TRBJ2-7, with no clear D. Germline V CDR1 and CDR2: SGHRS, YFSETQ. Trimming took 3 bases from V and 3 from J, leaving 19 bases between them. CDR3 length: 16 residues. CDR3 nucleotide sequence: TGCGCCAGCAGCTCAAAGCTGACGGACGTAGACTACGAGCAGTACTTC. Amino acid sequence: CASSSKLTDVDYEQYF.

The CDR3 region has the DNA TGTGCCAGCAGTGAAGGAAAGAACTATGGCTACACCTTC. It encodes CASSEGKNYGYTF. The chain carries TRBV25-1 and TRBJ1-2; D gene uncertain. The CDR3 consists of 13 residues. Trimming removed 2 bases from V and 2 bases from J, with 6 bases in between. CDR1 is MGHDK, CDR2 SYGVNS, per germline.

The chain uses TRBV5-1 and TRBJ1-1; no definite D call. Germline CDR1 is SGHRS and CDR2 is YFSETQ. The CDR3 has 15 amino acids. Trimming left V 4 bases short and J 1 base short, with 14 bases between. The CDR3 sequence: CASSPRFGRNTEAFF. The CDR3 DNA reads TGCGCCAGCAGCCCCAGGTTCGGCAGGAACACTGAAGCTTTCTTT.

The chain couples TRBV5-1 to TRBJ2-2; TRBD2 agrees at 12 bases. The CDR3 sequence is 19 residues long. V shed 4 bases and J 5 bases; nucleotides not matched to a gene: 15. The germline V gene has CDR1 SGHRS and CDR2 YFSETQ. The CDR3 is CASSGGTSGRSFGTGELFF. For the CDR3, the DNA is TGCGCCAGCAGCGGCGGGACTAGCGGGCGTTCGTTTGGGACCGGGGAGCTGTTTTTT.

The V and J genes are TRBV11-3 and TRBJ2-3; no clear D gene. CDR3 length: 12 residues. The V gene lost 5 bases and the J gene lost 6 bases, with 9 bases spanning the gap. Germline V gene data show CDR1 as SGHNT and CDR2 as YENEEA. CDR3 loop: CASSRRRDTQYF. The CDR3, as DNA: TGTGCCAGCAGCCGAAGAAGGGATACGCAGTATTTT.

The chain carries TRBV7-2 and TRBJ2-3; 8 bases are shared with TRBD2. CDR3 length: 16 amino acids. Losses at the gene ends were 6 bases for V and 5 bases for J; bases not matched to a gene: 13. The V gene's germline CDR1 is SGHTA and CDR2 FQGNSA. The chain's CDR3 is CASRTGGGVLGDTQYF. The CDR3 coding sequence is TGTGCCAGCAGAACCGGGGGGGGCGTTCTGGGAGATACGCAGTATTTT.

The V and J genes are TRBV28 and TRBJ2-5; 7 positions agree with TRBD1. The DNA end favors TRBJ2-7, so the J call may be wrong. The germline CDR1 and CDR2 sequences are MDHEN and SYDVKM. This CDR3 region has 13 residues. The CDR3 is CASRKGQIYEQYF. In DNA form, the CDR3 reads TGTGCCAGCAGGAAGGGACAGATCTACGAGCAGTACTTC.

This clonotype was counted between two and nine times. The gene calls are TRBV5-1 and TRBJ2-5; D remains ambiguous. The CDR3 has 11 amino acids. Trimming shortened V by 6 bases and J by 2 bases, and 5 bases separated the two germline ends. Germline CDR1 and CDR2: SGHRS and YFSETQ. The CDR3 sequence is CASKQQETQYF. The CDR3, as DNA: TGCGCCAGCAAACAACAAGAGACCCAGTACTTC.

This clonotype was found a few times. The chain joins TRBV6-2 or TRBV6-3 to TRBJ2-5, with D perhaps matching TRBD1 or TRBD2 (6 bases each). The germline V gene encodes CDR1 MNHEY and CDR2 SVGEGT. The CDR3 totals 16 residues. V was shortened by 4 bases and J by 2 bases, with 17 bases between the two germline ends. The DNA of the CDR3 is TGTGCCAGCAGTTTATACAGGGACTGGCGGCAAGAGACCCAGTACTTC. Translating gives CASSLYRDWRQETQYF.

CDR3 DNA: TGTGCCAGCAGCCGGGGACCCCGGGACACTGAAGCTTTCTTT. Its protein is CASSRGPRDTEAFF. J is TRBJ1-1 and V is TRBV3-1; possibly TRBD1 for D (5 bases). The CDR3 covers 14 residues. Looked up from germline, CDR1 is LGHDT and CDR2 is YNNKEL (reference sequence). V dropped 4 bases and J dropped 3 bases, with 12 bases sitting between them.

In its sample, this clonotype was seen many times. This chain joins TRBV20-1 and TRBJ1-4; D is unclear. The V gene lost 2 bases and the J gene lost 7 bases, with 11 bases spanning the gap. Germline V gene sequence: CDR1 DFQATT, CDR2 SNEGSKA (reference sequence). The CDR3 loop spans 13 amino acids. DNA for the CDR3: TGCAGTGCTAGACTAGGATCGGGTGAAAAACTGTTTTTT. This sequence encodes CSARLGSGEKLFF.

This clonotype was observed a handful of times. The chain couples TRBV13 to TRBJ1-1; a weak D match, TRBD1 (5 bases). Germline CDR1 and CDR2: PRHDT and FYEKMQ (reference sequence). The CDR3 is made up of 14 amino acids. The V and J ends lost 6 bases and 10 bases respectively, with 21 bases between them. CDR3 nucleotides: TGTGCCAGCAGGATAAGCCGGGCCCCGGGGGGAGCTTTCTTT. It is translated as CASRISRAPGGAFF.

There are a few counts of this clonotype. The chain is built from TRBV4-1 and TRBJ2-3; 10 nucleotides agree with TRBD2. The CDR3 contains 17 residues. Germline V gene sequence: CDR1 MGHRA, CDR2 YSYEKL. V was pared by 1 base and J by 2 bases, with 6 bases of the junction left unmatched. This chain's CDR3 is CASSQGPSGGITDTQYF. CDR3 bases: TGCGCCAGCAGCCAAGGCCCTAGCGGGGGAATCACAGATACGCAGTATTTT.

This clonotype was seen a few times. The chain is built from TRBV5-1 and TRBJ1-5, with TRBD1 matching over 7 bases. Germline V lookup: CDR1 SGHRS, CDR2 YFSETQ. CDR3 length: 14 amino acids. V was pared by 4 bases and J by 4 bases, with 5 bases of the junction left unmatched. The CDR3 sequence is CASSQGTANQPQHF. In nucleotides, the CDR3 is TGCGCCAGCAGCCAAGGGACAGCTAATCAGCCCCAGCATTTT.

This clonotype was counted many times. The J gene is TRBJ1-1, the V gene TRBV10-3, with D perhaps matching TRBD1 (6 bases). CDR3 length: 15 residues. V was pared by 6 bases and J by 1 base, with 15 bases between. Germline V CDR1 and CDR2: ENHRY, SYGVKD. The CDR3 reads CAIRLDSAPNTEAFF. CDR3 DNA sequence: TGTGCCATCAGGCTGGACAGCGCTCCGAACACTGAAGCTTTCTTT.

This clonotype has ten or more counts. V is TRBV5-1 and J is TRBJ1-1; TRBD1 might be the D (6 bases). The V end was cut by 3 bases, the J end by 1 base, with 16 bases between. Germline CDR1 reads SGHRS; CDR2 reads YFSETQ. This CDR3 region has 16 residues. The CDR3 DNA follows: TGCGCCAGCAGCTCTATTTTGGGGGGCGAGAACACTGAAGCTTTCTTT. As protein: CASSSILGGENTEAFF.